The present T cell receptor beta chain was sequenced within a study of shared T cell receptors in the human thymus. This CDR3 contains 14 residues. Germline-derived CDR1 and CDR2 are MNHNY and SVGAGI (reference sequence). V gave up 5 bases and J gave up 1 base, with 8 bases separating them. Clones were sequenced by immunoSEQ multiplex PCR, and TCRdb holds only the in-frame ones, with some missing. Here the sample spans about 610,000 clones, 85% to 90% being singletons. This clone was counted once. Another study also made use of these data, one on human thymus T cells. That investigation notes: Donation came from healthy Finnish infants having corrective surgery for congenital heart defects. Resections from corrective heart surgery supplied the thymus tissue. Biased V and J segment usage appeared in thymus and peripheral blood. As related research reported, thymic repertoires overlapped highly among unrelated individuals.

Sequencing input: thymocytes. The chain links TRBV6-6 to TRBJ2-2, with D perhaps matching TRBD2 (6 bases). This clonotype was sampled from a boy under three years old with a congenital heart defect. Here the CDR3 reads CASSVSGNTGELFF. Here the CDR3 DNA reads TGTGCCAGCAGTGTTAGCGGGAACACCGGGGAGCTGTTTTTT.